Sequencing of this T cell receptor beta chain was carried out in a study of shared clonotypes between healthy human individuals. Findings of the study overall: Limited genetic and exposure-history diversity came from having few donors.

In this sample, this clone turned up once. Its cognate antigen is unknown. V dropped 1 base and J dropped 5 bases, with 17 bases sitting between them. This CDR3 contains 17 residues. Germline CDR1 LGHNA, CDR2 YNFKEQ. Repertoires were generated with immunoSEQ multiplex PCR, while TCRdb's copy carries only in-frame clones and drops some. The data contain about 1.1 million clones, around 78% of them seen just once; the ten biggest clones take up about 0.52%. The chain combines TRBV4-2 with TRBJ2-2; D is possibly TRBD2 (6 bases). This clonotype originated in a man aged 18 to 30 in good health. Some clones in this sample may be carry-over from other donors' samples. Sequencing was carried out using memory CD4+ T cells from PBMCs. Indicated subset: CD45RA-negative fraction. The DNA for the CDR3 is TGTGCCAGCAGCCAAGTGTCGGGCAATCGGGGGACCGGGGAGCTGTTTTTT. Translated: CASSQVSGNRGTGELFF.